Listed below are T cell receptor beta chains from one sample, sequenced in a study of blood T cells in healthy people across ages. Each CDR3 protein gets one entry after TCRdb re-called the 5' RACE reads with MiXCR. The sample lists around 700,000 distinct CDR3 sequences, just under 25% occurring once. Another study also made use of these data, one on T cells of mothers and their children.

Sample: blood. The receptors come from a boy younger than 18 in good health. The CDR3 runs from the conserved cysteine through the conserved F or W. The D gene is left open where the match is weak. Clone size is not always given. Where it is, it says once, few, many or a class for expanded clones.

D gene	clone size	V gene	J gene	CDR3 DNA	CDR3 protein
.	.	TRBV7-2	TRBJ2-3	TGTGCCAGCAGCTTAGAGGACCGGGGACGGTCGCAGTATTTT	CASSLEDRGRSQYF
TRBD1	many	TRBV12-3/TRBV12-4	TRBJ2-5	TGTGCCAGCAGGCCGGCAGGGGGAGAGACCCAGTACTTC	CASRPAGGETQYF
TRBD2	many	TRBV29-1	TRBJ2-5	TGCAGCGTAAGACTAGCGGGGGGTGGAGAGACCCAGTACTTC	CSVRLAGGGETQYF
.	.	TRBV20-1	TRBJ2-5	TGCAGTGCCGAAAGACCCCTCCAGGAGACCCAGTACTTC	CSAERPLQETQYF
.	.	TRBV29-1	TRBJ1-1	TGCAGCGTTGTTGAGGGGGCTGAAGCTTTCTTT	CSVVEGAEAFF
.	few	TRBV10-1	TRBJ2-1	TGCGCCAGCATGCCGGACAGATCCTACAATGAGCAGTTCTTC	CASMPDRSYNEQFF
.	.	TRBV28	TRBJ1-3	TGTGCCAGCAGCCTGTTCGCTTCCTCTGGAAACACCATATATTTT	CASSLFASSGNTIYF
.	few	TRBV7-2	TRBJ2-3	TGTGCCAGCAGCTTAGGCTGGGGGACAGATACGCAGTATTTT	CASSLGWGTDTQYF
TRBD1	many	TRBV12-3/TRBV12-4	TRBJ2-2	TGTGCCAGCAGTCTAGGGACAGGGGGCACCGGGGAGCTGTTTTTT	CASSLGTGGTGELFF
.	.	TRBV6-1	TRBJ1-4	TGTGCCAGCAGTGAGGACACCCCGGAAGGGGCTAATGAAAAACTGTTTTTT	CASSEDTPEGANEKLFF
.	.	TRBV9	TRBJ2-7	TGTGCCAGCAGCGTGAGAGGGACAAATGCACGGCAGTACTTC	CASSVRGTNARQYF
.	.	TRBV28	TRBJ2-2	TGTGCCAGCAGTTTATGTAGGGATACGAACACCGGGGAGCTGTTTTTT	CASSLCRDTNTGELFF
.	.	TRBV5-1	TRBJ2-5	TGCGCCAGCAGCTTGGCCTTTGGGCGAGGGTCCGAGACCCAGTACTTC	CASSLAFGRGSETQYF
.	few	TRBV13	TRBJ2-3	TGTGCCAGCAGCTTGCCTCGGGGCGGGAGCACAGATACGCAGTATTTT	CASSLPRGGSTDTQYF
.	.	TRBV6-5	TRBJ1-1	TGTGCCAGCAGTTACCGCGGACGGATGAACACTGAAGCTTTCTTT	CASSYRGRMNTEAFF
TRBD2	.	TRBV6-1	TRBJ2-5	TGTGCCAGCAGTGAAGGGGGACTAGCGGGGGGCCTCCAAGAGACCCAGTACTTC	CASSEGGLAGGLQETQYF
.	few	TRBV7-3	TRBJ1-1	TGTGCCAGCAGCTCTCTCTGGAACAGGGAAGCGAACACTGAAGCTTTCTTT	CASSSLWNREANTEAFF
.	.	TRBV27	TRBJ2-7	TGTGCCAGCAGTTTAACGGCAGTAAACGAGCAGTACTTC	CASSLTAVNEQYF
TRBD2	few	TRBV6-5	TRBJ2-1	TGTGCCAGCAGGGGACTAGCGGGAGGAATGAATGAGCAGTTCTTC	CASRGLAGGMNEQFF